This paragraph reports one T cell receptor beta chain. The data stem from a study of T cells expressing NK-cell markers. TCRdb re-analyzed the 5' RACE reads; it lists each CDR3 protein once, without DNA. Its listing shows over 200,000 distinct CDR3 sequences. Sequencing used blood T cells: a sorted CD56 or NKG2C T cell subset, CD4+ or CD8+ T cells, or bulk PBMC T cells (not recorded which). This clonotype was obtained from a man younger than 35 in good health.

The CDR3 is CSARDLLAGASRAYEQYF. The chain is built from TRBV20-1 and TRBJ2-7; with no DNA, the TCRdb D assignment of TRBD1 cannot be verified. The CDR3 runs 18 residues. CDR1 is DFQATT and CDR2 is SNEGSKA in the germline V gene (reference sequence).